These T cell receptor beta chains were read from a single sample in a study of shared clonotypes between healthy human individuals. Here immunoSEQ multiplex PCR was the method, and the copy in TCRdb shows in-frame clones only, minus some. Among millions of clones, about 92% were seen once, and the ten largest hold around 1.7%. Specimen: naive CD8+ T cells from PBMCs. These receptors all come from a man between 18 and 35 years old in good health. Some clones in this sample may be carry-over from other donors' samples. The CDR3 runs from the conserved cysteine through the conserved F or W. Each record gives: J gene, V gene, CDR3 protein.

TRBJ2-7 | TRBV27 | CASSLRGQTSGGPEQYF
TRBJ1-2 | TRBV28 | CASSRQGAIDGYTF
TRBJ1-1 | TRBV25-1 | CASSAGATEAFF
TRBJ2-5 | TRBV6-5 | CASSYSGGIPETQYF
TRBJ2-7 | TRBV19 | CASGQDSYEQYF
TRBJ1-1 | TRBV28 | CASSPRGLNTEAFF
TRBJ1-5 | TRBV6-1 | CASSEAFPAEISNQPQHF
TRBJ1-2 | TRBV30 | CAWTGVESAKANYGYTF
TRBJ2-7 | TRBV28 | CASSLSASYEQYF
TRBJ1-5 | TRBV29-1 | CSVGLGGGQPQHF
TRBJ2-5 | TRBV7-9 | CASSLVGLKETQYF
TRBJ1-4 | TRBV27 | CASYSGQGAGGNEKLFF
TRBJ2-1 | TRBV4-1 | CASSRAAPSSYNEQFF
TRBJ2-4 | TRBV27 | CASSKDAWKAKNIQYF
TRBJ1-5 | TRBV6-1 | CASSPPRGSNQPQHF
TRBJ2-5 | TRBV19 | CASSLTGWETQYF
TRBJ2-3 | TRBV7-9 | CASSLGGVSTDTQYF
TRBJ1-5 | TRBV19 | CASQGQGGPPSNQPQHF
TRBJ2-7 | TRBV5-6 | CASSCQGSLAEYEQYF
TRBJ2-7 | TRBV7-8 | CASSLGQGNYEQYF
TRBJ2-1 | TRBV10-3 | CAISGPVESSYNEQFF
TRBJ1-5 | TRBV6-1 | CASSARTDSFGNQPQHF
TRBJ1-1 | TRBV19 | CASIQGPNTEAFF
TRBJ2-2 | TRBV29-1 | CSVITAAGELFF
TRBJ1-2 | TRBV27 | CASSLSGRGGDGYTF
TRBJ1-2 | TRBV7-9 | CASSLVGDLNGYTF
TRBJ2-1 | TRBV4-3 | CASSQEAVSSYNEQFF
TRBJ2-1 | TRBV27 | CASSFSARNEQFF
TRBJ1-1 | TRBV5-1 | CASRTLFTNTEAFF
TRBJ2-7 | TRBV10-3 | CAISGPGTGYEQYF
TRBJ1-4 | TRBV9 | CASSVWRGEGEKLFF
TRBJ1-2 | TRBV28 | CASSPWTGLSGYTF
TRBJ1-5 | TRBV21-1 | CASSKSYRGRNQPQHF
TRBJ2-7 | TRBV5-1 | CASSPKIDWNEQYF
TRBJ2-7 | TRBV27 | CASSLSVVNEQYF
TRBJ1-4 | TRBV29-1 | CSHFDGEKLFF
TRBJ1-1 | TRBV19 | CASGFWGRTEAFF
TRBJ2-3 | TRBV7-9 | CASSFGTLSTDTQYF
TRBJ2-7 | TRBV28 | CASSLTSGKAYEQYF